The 24 T cell receptor beta chains in this list originate from one sample, sequenced in a study of low-dose radiotherapy and immunotherapy resistance in tumors. First-strand cDNA used TRAV- and TRBV-specific primers, covering alpha and beta chains. The PCR that amplified TCRs ran for about 20 cycles, relying on a constant-region primer and a V-primer adapter. MiXCR was run by TCRdb on the reads, yielding one entry per CDR3 protein. The repertoire has about 9,800 distinct CDR3 sequences, around 79% of them found once; the top ten carry around 1.5%. The receptors derive from a human donor with advanced metastatic prostate, ovarian, gallbladder or colorectal cancer (not recorded which). This table probably holds off-target reads from a library built for another chain.

The chain recombines TRBV12-3 or TRBV12-4 with TRBJ2-7; D is unresolved. Trimming shortened V by 5 bases and J by 2 bases, and 4 bases separated the two germline ends. The CDR3 length is 11 residues. CDR3 loop: CASSRTYEQYF. The CDR3, as DNA: TGTGCCAGCAGTCGGACCTACGAGCAGTACTTC.

This clonotype was counted between two and nine times. The V call is TRBV14, the J call TRBJ2-7; TRBD1 might be the D (6 bases). Germline V lookup: CDR1 SGHDN, CDR2 FVKESK. V was pared by 4 bases and J by 2 bases, with 18 bases between. The CDR3 contains 16 residues. The CDR3 region is CASSLIRGGSTYEQYF. The CDR3 coding sequence is TGTGCCAGCAGCCTGATACGAGGGGGTAGCACCTACGAGCAGTACTTC.

This chain connects TRBV5-1 to TRBJ2-1; D is unclear. Trimming took 0 bases from V and 5 from J, leaving 12 bases between them. The CDR3 extends over 15 amino acids. Germline V gene sequence: CDR1 SGHRS, CDR2 YFSETQ. The CDR3 reads CASSLAGIRNNEQFF. The DNA for the CDR3 is TGCGCCAGCAGCTTGGCTGGGATTAGAAACAATGAGCAGTTCTTC. The full variable domain, its missing parts supplied by reference TRBV5-1 and TRBJ2-1, is KAGVTQTPRYLIKTRGQQVTLSCSPISGHRSVSWYQQTPGQGLQFLFEYFSETQRNKGNFPGRFSGRQFSNSRSEMNVSTLELGDSALYLCASSLAGIRNNEQFFGPGTRLTVL.

The chain recombines TRBV6-5 with TRBJ1-1, with unresolved D. Trimming shortened V by 5 bases and J by 3 bases, and 4 bases separated the two germline ends. The CDR3 runs to 11 residues. In germline, CDR1 is MNHEY, CDR2 SVGAGI. The CDR3 nucleotides are TGTGCCAGCAGTCGCGACACTGAAGCTTTCTTT. It encodes CASSRDTEAFF.

The rearrangement uses TRBV9 and TRBJ2-7; 9 bases are a match to TRBD1. The germline gives CDR1 SGDLS, CDR2 YYNGEE. The CDR3 runs 14 residues. Trimming at V came to 3 bases and at J to 3 bases, leaving 4 bases not matched to a gene. Here the CDR3 reads CASSAQGQGYEQYF. The CDR3 DNA sequence: TGTGCCAGCAGCGCCCAGGGACAGGGCTACGAGCAGTACTTC.

This clonotype was counted once. The chain couples TRBV20-1 to TRBJ1-3, with D maybe TRBD1 (5 bases). V shed 1 base and J shed 4 bases, with 14 bases lying between them. CDR1 and CDR2 (germline): DFQATT, SNEGSKA (reference sequence). CDR3 length equals 15 residues. The CDR3 is CSARGGGTAGNTIYF. The CDR3, as DNA: TGCAGTGCTAGAGGGGGAGGGACGGCAGGAAACACCATATATTTT.

The V call is TRBV6-5, the J call TRBJ2-2, with D maybe TRBD2 (5 bases). The CDR3 extends over 17 amino acids. The V end lost 5 bases, the J end lost 0 bases, and 16 bases lay between the germline ends. Per the germline V gene, CDR1 is MNHEY and CDR2 is SVGAGI. In DNA form, the CDR3 reads TGTGCCAGCAGTGGATGGGGTGCGGGTACGAACACCGGGGAGCTGTTTTTT. Residues: CASSGWGAGTNTGELFF.

This clonotype was seen a handful of times. The rearrangement joins TRBV6-6 to TRBJ2-7; unclear D gene. The germline V gene has CDR1 MNHNY and CDR2 SVGAGI (reference sequence). This CDR3 has 12 amino acids. The V gene lost 6 bases and the J gene lost 4 bases, with 10 bases spanning the gap. The CDR3 reads CASSWDAYEQYF. The CDR3 nucleotides are TGTGCCAGCAGCTGGGATGCGTACGAGCAGTACTTC.

The J gene is TRBJ1-5, the V gene TRBV28; D gene unclear. CDR3 length: 11 residues. V lost 5 bases, J lost 2 bases, and 1 base lay in between. Looked up from germline, CDR1 is MDHEN and CDR2 is SYDVKM. The CDR3 sequence is CASSGNQPQHF. The CDR3 DNA follows: TGTGCCAGCAGTGGCAATCAGCCCCAGCATTTT.

The genes are TRBV29-1 and TRBJ2-2; D not certain. V lost 5 bases and J 4 bases, leaving 11 bases between the germline ends. The CDR3 is made up of 13 amino acids. Germline values: CDR1 SQVTM, CDR2 ANQGSEA. In DNA, the CDR3 is TGCAGCGTTCGTTTGGGGATCACCGGGGAGCTGTTTTTT. Translation gives CSVRLGITGELFF.

The V and J genes are TRBV9 and TRBJ1-2, with TRBD1 identical over 7 bases. The CDR3 covers 15 residues. Germline CDR1 and CDR2: SGDLS and YYNGEE. The V segment lost 4 bases and the J segment 4 bases; nucleotides outside the gene matches: 10. The CDR3 reads CASSPGEGQIYGYTF. The CDR3 DNA follows: TGTGCCAGCAGCCCAGGGGAGGGACAGATCTATGGCTACACCTTC.

There are a few counts of this clonotype. The rearrangement uses TRBV29-1 and TRBJ2-2, with D possibly matching TRBD1 (5 bases). The CDR3 consists of 13 residues. CDR1 SQVTM and CDR2 ANQGSEA come from the germline V gene. With 2 bases removed from V and 8 bases from J, the gap between germline ends came to 12 bases. The CDR3 DNA follows: TGCAGCGTTGAACCCACAGGCGCAGGGGAGCTGTTTTTT. Its protein is CSVEPTGAGELFF.

The V call is TRBV5-4, the J call TRBJ2-1, with 7 bases lining up with TRBD2. V was pared by 0 bases and J by 0 bases, with 3 bases of the junction left unmatched. The germline V gene has CDR1 SGHNT and CDR2 YYREEE (reference sequence). The CDR3 contains 16 residues. As DNA, the CDR3 is TGTGCCAGCAGCTTGGCCGCGGGGGTCTCCTACAATGAGCAGTTCTTC. Its translation: CASSLAAGVSYNEQFF.

This clonotype was seen only a few times. The chain combines TRBV18 with TRBJ2-5; TRBD2 aligns across 8 bases. Germline V lookup: CDR1 KGHSH, CDR2 LQKENI. V was clipped by 5 bases and J by 5 bases; unmatched bases: 16. This CDR3 comprises 17 residues. DNA for the CDR3: TGTGCCAGCTCATCGACGGGATACGGGGGGGGCCTCGAGACCCAGTACTTC. Translated: CASSSTGYGGGLETQYF.

V and J are TRBV12-3 or TRBV12-4 and TRBJ1-5; D gene uncertain. This CDR3 is built from 13 residues. Trimming stripped 0 bases from V and 0 bases from J, with 0 bases between. CDR3 nucleotide sequence: TGTGCCAGCAGTTTAGCTAGCAATCAGCCCCAGCATTTT. It yields the protein CASSLASNQPQHF.

The J gene is TRBJ1-3, the V gene TRBV7-2, with D possibly TRBD1 on 6 matching bases. The CDR3 runs to 16 residues. Trimming took 0 bases from V and 3 from J, leaving 12 bases between them. From germline, CDR1 is SGHTA and CDR2 FQGNSA. The CDR3 spells CASSLATGYGGNTIYF. The CDR3 DNA reads TGTGCCAGCAGCTTAGCCACAGGGTACGGTGGAAACACCATATATTTT.

This chain connects TRBV24-1 to TRBJ2-5; TRBD2 matches 11 bases. Germline CDR1 reads KGHDR; CDR2 reads SFDVKD. The CDR3 extends over 17 amino acids. J was trimmed by 5 bases and V by 4 bases; bases with no gene match: 11. CDR3 sequence (DNA): TGTGCCACCAGTGACCCAAGCATACTAGCGGGAGCTGAGACCCAGTACTTC. Translating gives CATSDPSILAGAETQYF.

This clonotype appeared a single time. The chain employs TRBV10-3 and TRBJ1-1; unclear D gene. CDR1 ENHRY and CDR2 SYGVKD come from the germline V gene. The CDR3 extends over 13 amino acids. Trimming took off 1 base at V and 0 bases at J, with 3 bases between the two ends. For the CDR3, the DNA is TGTGCCATCAGTGAGTTGGTGAACACTGAAGCTTTCTTT. This translates into CAISELVNTEAFF.

As regards this clonotype: Sequence at one end of the junction differs from germline and may be a read error. This chain uses TRBV10-3 with TRBJ2-7; D not resolved. The CDR3 runs to 13 residues. The germline V gene encodes CDR1 ENHRY and CDR2 SYGVKD. The CDR3 region is CAISESLETGLFF. The DNA of the CDR3 is TGTGCCATCAGTGAGTCGCTCGAGACGGGCTTGTTCTTC.

This clonotype showed up just once. The V gene is TRBV28, the J gene TRBJ2-3, with 9 bases fitting TRBD1. CDR1 MDHEN and CDR2 SYDVKM come from the germline V gene. J lost 8 bases, V lost 5 bases, and 5 bases had no gene match. This CDR3 region has 13 residues. This CDR3 reads CASSPDRGGTQYF. The DNA for the CDR3 is TGTGCCAGCAGTCCGGACAGGGGCGGTACGCAGTATTTT.

The rearrangement joins TRBV30 to TRBJ2-1; 8 nucleotides line up with TRBD1. Germline V lookup: CDR1 GTSNPN, CDR2 SVGIG (reference sequence). V trimming: 1 base; J trimming: 5 bases; junction bases outside the gene matches: 4. The CDR3 consists of 14 residues. The CDR3 DNA reads as TGTGCCTGGAGTGAAACAGGGGGAAACAATGAGCAGTTCTTC. As protein: CAWSETGGNNEQFF.

The chain links TRBV5-4 to TRBJ2-3, with 12 bases aligning to TRBD1. The CDR3 length is 15 residues. V trimming: 3 bases; J trimming: 7 bases; junction bases outside the gene matches: 6. Germline V gene sequence: CDR1 SGHNT, CDR2 YYREEE (reference sequence). The CDR3 region is CASSSGGQGAYTQYF. CDR3 DNA sequence: TGTGCCAGCAGCTCGGGGGGACAGGGGGCGTATACGCAGTATTTT.

The V and J genes are TRBV2 and TRBJ1-1; D perhaps matches TRBD1 (6 bases). V was shortened by 7 bases and J by 0 bases, with 12 bases between the two germline ends. The CDR3 sequence is 14 residues long. Germline CDR1 is SNHLY and CDR2 is FYNNEI. The CDR3 DNA sequence: TGTGCCAGCACCCAGGACAGCATGAACACTGAAGCTTTCTTT. Translating it yields CASTQDSMNTEAFF.

The CDR3 nucleotides read TGTGCCAGCAGCCAAGAATGGCTCGGCACAGATACGCAGTATTTT. It is translated as CASSQEWLGTDTQYF. The genes are TRBV4-2 and TRBJ2-3; D is undetermined. V lost 0 bases, J lost 1 base, and 8 bases lay in between. Germline loops: CDR1 LGHNA, CDR2 YNFKEQ. CDR3 length: 15 residues.